Each of the 10 T cell receptor beta chains below was sequenced from the same sample in a study of cytomegalovirus exposure and HLA in healthy donors. In the PCR, 60 Vbeta and 13 Jbeta primers were used. The method was immunoSEQ multiplex PCR; TCRdb's version includes in-frame clones alone and lacks a portion of them. The sample lists 100,000 or so clones, 9.5% to 15% occurring once. Sequencing used PBMCs. Receptor source: a man aged 35 to 55 in good health and CMV-seropositive.

Written as DNA, the CDR3 is TGTGCCAGCAGTGTCAACAGGGCGGTGAACACTGAAGCTTTCTTT. Protein product: CASSVNRAVNTEAFF. The rearrangement uses TRBV2 and TRBJ1-1; D is perhaps TRBD1 (6 bases). CDR3 length: 15 residues. The germline V gene has CDR1 SNHLY and CDR2 FYNNEI. V was trimmed by 4 bases and J by 0 bases, leaving 12 bases between them. Based on the CDR3 plus reference TRBV2 and TRBJ1-1, the full variable domain is EPEVTQTPSHQVTQMGQEVILRCVPISNHLYFYWYRQILGQKVEFLVSFYNNEISEKSEIFDDQFSVERPDGSNFTLKIRSTKLEDSAMYFCASSVNRAVNTEAFFGQGTRLTVV.

V usage is TRBV7-8 and J usage is TRBJ1-5; a weak D match, TRBD1 (6 bases). Trimming took off 4 bases at V and 1 base at J, with 17 bases between the two ends. CDR3 length equals 17 residues. CDR1 is SGHVS, CDR2 FQNEAQ, per germline. The CDR3 region is CASSSGRGFWSNQPQHF. CDR3 DNA: TGTGCCAGCAGCTCGGGCAGGGGATTTTGGAGCAATCAGCCCCAGCATTTT.

This clone was seen more than once but under ten times. The V gene is TRBV7-9, the J gene TRBJ2-2; D remains ambiguous. The V gene lost 5 bases and the J gene lost 5 bases, with 9 bases spanning the gap. Germline CDR1 reads SEHNR; CDR2 reads FQNEAQ (reference sequence). The CDR3 covers 13 residues. Here the CDR3 reads CASSRTETGELFF. In DNA form, the CDR3 reads TGTGCCAGCAGCCGAACAGAGACCGGGGAGCTGTTTTTT.

The rearrangement links TRBV5-1 to TRBJ2-2; D unresolved. Between the trimmed V and J ends, which lost 0 bases and 6 bases, there was a span of 9 bases. The CDR3 covers 14 residues. CDR1 is SGHRS and CDR2 is YFSETQ in the germline V gene. CDR3 region: CASSLGQLAGELFF. Here the CDR3 DNA reads TGCGCCAGCAGCTTGGGACAACTGGCCGGGGAGCTGTTTTTT.

The chain combines TRBV6-1 with TRBJ2-3; 14 nucleotides align to TRBD2. CDR1 and CDR2 from the germline V gene are MNHNS and SASEGT. With V trimmed by 0 bases and J by 1 base, 0 bases remained unmatched. The CDR3 totals 17 residues. As DNA, the CDR3 is TGTGCCAGCAGTGAAGCGGGACTAGCGGGAGGCACAGATACGCAGTATTTT. Translating it yields CASSEAGLAGGTDTQYF.

This clone was observed a few times. CDR3 sequence: CASSSFLGKHLRGARSYEQYF. CDR3 DNA sequence: TGTGCCAGCAGCTCCTTCCTCGGGAAGCATCTCAGGGGAGCGAGGTCCTACGAGCAGTACTTC. The chain recombines TRBV7-6 with TRBJ2-7, with D perhaps TRBD1 (6 bases). Trimming stripped 4 bases from V and 1 base from J, with 32 bases between. Germline V gene data show CDR1 as SGHVS and CDR2 as FNYEAQ. The CDR3 is 21 residues long.

This clone was seen a handful of times. The V call is TRBV13, the J call TRBJ2-7, with no clear D. The ends were cut back, 4 bases at V and 3 bases at J, with 16 bases in the middle. Germline CDR1 and CDR2: PRHDT and FYEKMQ (reference sequence). The CDR3 contains 15 residues. The CDR3 DNA reads TGTGCCAGCAGCTCCGTCTACCTCCCAGGCTACGAGCAGTACTTC. Translation gives CASSSVYLPGYEQYF.

This clone has just a few counts. This rearrangement joins TRBV29-1 to TRBJ1-5, with a weak D call TRBD1 (5 bases). The V gene lost 4 bases and the J gene lost 7 bases, with 11 bases spanning the gap. Germline values: CDR1 SQVTM, CDR2 ANQGSEA. This CDR3 region has 12 residues. The CDR3 loop is CSVAGRNQPQHF. In DNA form, the CDR3 reads TGCAGCGTTGCAGGGCGGAACCAGCCCCAGCATTTT.

This clone was picked up a small number of times. The chain uses TRBV30 and TRBJ2-1, with 12 bases fitting TRBD2. Trimming cost V 1 base and J 9 bases; bases outside gene matches: 7. The length of the CDR3 is 15 residues. Germline V gene sequence: CDR1 GTSNPN, CDR2 SVGIG (reference sequence). CDR3 protein: CAWSGASGRALEQFF. CDR3 nucleotides: TGTGCCTGGAGTGGGGCTAGCGGGAGGGCCCTTGAGCAGTTCTTC.

The V call is TRBV5-1, the J call TRBJ2-1, with D hard to call. Germline V gene sequence: CDR1 SGHRS, CDR2 YFSETQ. The CDR3 has 13 residues. Deletions cut 0 bases from V and 8 bases from J, with 9 bases between. CDR3 nucleotide sequence: TGCGCCAGCAGCTTGGTTTCGGTCGATGAGCAGTTCTTC. Translating it yields CASSLVSVDEQFF.